These T cell receptor beta chains were read from a single sample in a study of blood T cell repertoires in COVID-19. TCRdb's table, derived via immunoSEQ multiplex PCR, lists solely in-frame clones and lacks some. The sample has roughly 280,000 clones, around 87% seen once; the top ten hold 5.2%. Sequenced input: peripheral blood. The receptors derive from a woman aged 55-75 years with COVID-19, enrolled during active disease. CDR3s include the opening cysteine and the closing phenylalanine or tryptophan. The D gene is left open where the match is weak. Where a row states a size, it is once, few, many or the class of an expanded clone; other rows omit it.

J: TRBJ2-7; D: TRBD1; V: TRBV7-2; size: NA; DNA: TGTGCCAGCAGCTCCCGGACAGGCGCCTACGAGCAGTACTTC; CDR3: CASSSRTGAYEQYF
J: TRBJ1-4; D: TRBD1; V: TRBV15; size: NA; DNA: TGTGCCACCAGCAGAGATGCTGGGGACAGCGAAAAACTGTTTTTT; CDR3: CATSRDAGDSEKLFF
J: TRBJ1-1; D: NA; V: TRBV7-9; size: NA; DNA: TGTGCCAGCAGCACGCAGGGGCCTCACACTGAAGCTTTCTTT; CDR3: CASSTQGPHTEAFF
J: TRBJ2-6; D: NA; V: TRBV18; size: NA; DNA: TGTGCCAGCTCACCACGGGCTCCCGGGGCCAACGTCCTGACTTTC; CDR3: CASSPRAPGANVLTF
J: TRBJ1-2; D: TRBD1; V: TRBV7-9; size: NA; DNA: TGTGCCAGCGACCCCCCAGGGGGCTTGGGTGGCTACACCTTC; CDR3: CASDPPGGLGGYTF
J: TRBJ2-1; D: NA; V: TRBV19; size: NA; DNA: TGTGCCAGTAGTCCGGGGAAGGGAAGGAATGAGCAGTTCTTC; CDR3: CASSPGKGRNEQFF
J: TRBJ2-7; D: TRBD2; V: TRBV19; size: NA; DNA: TGTGCCAGTAGTAGGACTAGCGGGAACGAGCAGTACTTC; CDR3: CASSRTSGNEQYF
J: TRBJ2-3; D: TRBD2; V: TRBV9; size: NA; DNA: TGTGCCAGCAGCGTAAGGGCCACTAGCGGGAGACGCACAGATACGCAGTATTTT; CDR3: CASSVRATSGRRTDTQYF
J: TRBJ1-2; D: TRBD1; V: TRBV7-8; size: NA; DNA: TGTGCCAGCAGCTTAGTCGGGACAGGCTATGGCTACACCTTC; CDR3: CASSLVGTGYGYTF
J: TRBJ2-1; D: NA; V: TRBV7-8; size: NA; DNA: TGTGCCAGCAGCCTCACTATTAGCTCCTACAATGAGCAGTTCTTC; CDR3: CASSLTISSYNEQFF
J: TRBJ2-2; D: TRBD2; V: TRBV5-1; size: NA; DNA: TGCGCCAGCAGCTTGGATGTGTTCGGGAGGGCCGGCACCGGGGAGCTGTTTTTT; CDR3: CASSLDVFGRAGTGELFF
J: TRBJ2-1; D: NA; V: TRBV6-2/TRBV6-3; size: NA; DNA: TGTGCCAGCAGTTCCCGGGACTTCTCCTACAATGAGCAGTTCTTC; CDR3: CASSSRDFSYNEQFF
J: TRBJ1-3; D: NA; V: TRBV28; size: NA; DNA: TGTGCCAGCAGCACTCGGAACACCATATATTTT; CDR3: CASSTRNTIYF
J: TRBJ2-2; D: NA; V: TRBV9; size: NA; DNA: TGTGCCAGCAGCGTACCCCAGGGGCGAAGGAACACCGGGGAGCTGTTTTTT; CDR3: CASSVPQGRRNTGELFF
J: TRBJ2-2; D: TRBD2; V: TRBV10-3; size: few; DNA: TGTGCCATCAGGGGGGGTGGCGGGAGTGATACCGGGGAGCTGTTTTTT; CDR3: CAIRGGGGSDTGELFF
J: TRBJ2-2; D: TRBD2; V: TRBV5-1; size: NA; DNA: TGCGCCAGCAGGCCCGGGACTAGCGGGACCGGGGAGCTGTTTTTT; CDR3: CASRPGTSGTGELFF
J: TRBJ1-1; D: NA; V: TRBV5-1; size: NA; DNA: TGCGCCAGCAGCTTGGGCGCCTACGGTGCTTTCTTT; CDR3: CASSLGAYGAFF
J: TRBJ2-2; D: NA; V: TRBV9; size: NA; DNA: TGTGCCAGCAGCGCCATCCCGGCCGGGGAGCTGTTTTTC; CDR3: CASSAIPAGELFF
J: TRBJ2-1; D: TRBD1; V: TRBV5-1; size: NA; DNA: TGCGCCAGCAGCCCGGGACAGGGTACTAGCCAGTTCTTC; CDR3: CASSPGQGTSQFF
J: TRBJ2-1; D: TRBD2; V: TRBV7-9; size: NA; DNA: TGTGCCAGCAGCTTAGGGGGCGGGAGGGCCCGAAATGAGCAGTTCTTC; CDR3: CASSLGGGRARNEQFF
J: TRBJ2-1; D: NA; V: TRBV6-5; size: NA; DNA: TGTGCCAGCAGGAGGCGCCAAACCTACAATGAGCAGTTCTTC; CDR3: CASRRRQTYNEQFF
J: TRBJ2-1; D: NA; V: TRBV28; size: NA; DNA: TGTGCCAGCAACTCGCCCCAGGTGAGCTCCTACAATGAGCAGTTCTTC; CDR3: CASNSPQVSSYNEQFF
J: TRBJ2-1; D: NA; V: TRBV3-1/TRBV3-2; size: NA; DNA: TGTGCCAGCAGCCAAGGGGAGGGGGCCTACAATGAGCAGTTCTTC; CDR3: CASSQGEGAYNEQFF
J: TRBJ1-6; D: NA; V: TRBV5-5; size: NA; DNA: TGTGCCAGCAGCCCAGTGGCAGGGTGGGGTAATTCACCCCTCCACTTT; CDR3: CASSPVAGWGNSPLHF
J: TRBJ1-2; D: NA; V: TRBV28; size: NA; DNA: TGTGCCACCTCGCCTGGAGACTATGGCTACACCTTC; CDR3: CATSPGDYGYTF
J: TRBJ2-5; D: TRBD1; V: TRBV6-4; size: NA; DNA: TGTGCCAGCAGTCTAGGGGGACAGGGGGCAGGGGAGACCCAGTACTTC; CDR3: CASSLGGQGAGETQYF
J: TRBJ1-1; D: NA; V: TRBV4-1; size: NA; DNA: TGCGCCAGCAGCGAAACCAGAGGTGAAGCTTTCTTT; CDR3: CASSETRGEAFF
J: TRBJ1-3; D: NA; V: TRBV10-3; size: NA; DNA: TGTGCCATCAGTCCTTCTGGAAACACCATATATTTT; CDR3: CAISPSGNTIYF
J: TRBJ1-4; D: TRBD1; V: TRBV3-1/TRBV3-2; size: NA; DNA: TGTGCCAGCAGCAATACAGACAGGGGGAGTGAAAAACTGTTTTTT; CDR3: CASSNTDRGSEKLFF
J: TRBJ2-5; D: NA; V: TRBV12-3/TRBV12-4; size: NA; DNA: TGTGCCAGCAGCCAGAAAGAGACCCAGTACTTC; CDR3: CASSQKETQYF
J: TRBJ2-1; D: TRBD1; V: TRBV2; size: NA; DNA: TGTGCCAGCAGTGAAGCGCCTACAGGGGATGAGCAGTTCTTC; CDR3: CASSEAPTGDEQFF
J: TRBJ1-2; D: NA; V: TRBV7-9; size: once; DNA: TGTGCCAGCAGCTTAGACGGGGATGGCTACACCTTC; CDR3: CASSLDGDGYTF
J: TRBJ2-3; D: TRBD1; V: TRBV6-4; size: NA; DNA: TGTGCCAGCAGTGTTGACAGGGCCGATACGCAGTATTTT; CDR3: CASSVDRADTQYF
J: TRBJ1-1; D: NA; V: TRBV28; size: NA; DNA: TGTGCCAGCAGTTTCCCGGCAGGGCCGAACACTGAAGCTTTCTTT; CDR3: CASSFPAGPNTEAFF
J: TRBJ2-7; D: TRBD1; V: TRBV6-5; size: NA; DNA: TGTGCCAGCGAGGGGACAGGCACCTACGAGCAGTACTTC; CDR3: CASEGTGTYEQYF
J: TRBJ1-4; D: TRBD1; V: TRBV28; size: NA; DNA: TGTGCCAGCAGTTCCCCGGGGACAGGGAAATCGTGGGGACTTGCAACTAATGAAAAACTGTTTTTT; CDR3: CASSSPGTGKSWGLATNEKLFF
J: TRBJ1-2; D: TRBD1; V: TRBV20-1; size: few; DNA: TGCAGTGCTAGTCTGGACAGGGAAGGCTACACCTTC; CDR3: CSASLDREGYTF
J: TRBJ2-1; D: TRBD2; V: TRBV15; size: NA; DNA: TGTGCCACCAGCAGAGATCTCTTGGCGGGAGGCAATGAGCAGTTCTTC; CDR3: CATSRDLLAGGNEQFF
J: TRBJ1-1; D: NA; V: TRBV9; size: many; DNA: TGTGCCAGCAGCGTGGGCCTCATGAACACTGAAGCTTTCTTT; CDR3: CASSVGLMNTEAFF
J: TRBJ2-7; D: TRBD1; V: TRBV5-6; size: NA; DNA: TGTGCCAGCAGCTTGTTCCAGGGGGACCCCTACGAGCAGTACTTC; CDR3: CASSLFQGDPYEQYF
J: TRBJ2-2; D: NA; V: TRBV28; size: NA; DNA: TGTGCCAGCAGATTTGAGGGAGCGGGCACCGGGGAGCTGTTTTTT; CDR3: CASRFEGAGTGELFF
J: TRBJ2-1; D: TRBD2; V: TRBV11-2; size: NA; DNA: TGTGCCAGCAGCGCGGGGACTAGCGGGAGATTCTACAATGAGCAGTTCTTC; CDR3: CASSAGTSGRFYNEQFF
J: TRBJ1-1; D: NA; V: TRBV5-4; size: NA; DNA: TGTGCCAGCAGTCCCCGGAGGGAGAACACTGAAGCTTTCTTT; CDR3: CASSPRRENTEAFF
J: TRBJ2-3; D: NA; V: TRBV30; size: NA; DNA: TGTGCCTGGAGTCTCCGGGACTTTAGGACAGATACGCAGTATTTT; CDR3: CAWSLRDFRTDTQYF